What follows is one T cell receptor beta chain and its context. The sample comes from a study of blood T cell repertoires in COVID-19. In the study overall: Samples of COVID-19 (acute and convalescent) were obtained from the United States, Italy and Spain. The cDNA or gDNA used as material had been derived from T cells, B-cell-depleted T cells, or PBMCs.

Trimming removed 0 bases from V and 4 bases from J, with 11 bases in between. This CDR3 spans 14 amino acids. Germline V gene data show CDR1 as SGHRS and CDR2 as YFSETQ. Original processing notes: Reference gene primer amplification yielded estimated nucleated cell counts. The protocol was immunoSEQ multiplex PCR, while the TCRdb copy is restricted to in-frame clones and leaves out a portion. Clone size and V and J calls were adopted from that table, with D and trimming inferred from the DNA. The sample shows some 140,000 clones, 85% to 90% of them seen only once. The sequenced material came from peripheral blood. This chain links TRBV5-1 with TRBJ2-7; D may be TRBD2 (6 bases). The origin of this receptor is a man aged 50 to 60 with active COVID-19. The CDR3 region has the DNA TGCGCCAGCAGCTTGGAGGGAGGAATTTACGAGCAGTACTTC. Translated: CASSLEGGIYEQYF.